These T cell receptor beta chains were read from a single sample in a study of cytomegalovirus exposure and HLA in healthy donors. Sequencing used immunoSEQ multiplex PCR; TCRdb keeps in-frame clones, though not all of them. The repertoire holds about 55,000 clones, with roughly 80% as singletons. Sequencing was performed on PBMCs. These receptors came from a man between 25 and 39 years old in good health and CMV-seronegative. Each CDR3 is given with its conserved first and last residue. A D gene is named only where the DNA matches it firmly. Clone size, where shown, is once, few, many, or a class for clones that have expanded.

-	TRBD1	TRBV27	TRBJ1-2	CASSSYGQGQGYTF	TGTGCCAGCAGTTCCTACGGACAGGGACAAGGCTACACCTTC
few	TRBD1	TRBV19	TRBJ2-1	CASSRQGTEYSEQFF	TGTGCCAGTAGTCGACAGGGGACGGAGTACAGTGAGCAGTTCTTC
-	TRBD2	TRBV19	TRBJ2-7	CASKRGSSYEQYF	TGTGCCAGTAAGCGGGGAAGCTCCTACGAGCAGTACTTC
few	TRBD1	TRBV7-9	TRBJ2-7	CASSLGTGVYEQYF	TGTGCCAGCAGCTTAGGGACAGGAGTCTACGAGCAGTACTTC
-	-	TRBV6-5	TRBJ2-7	CASSYRMSDYEQYF	TGTGCCAGCAGTTACCGGATGTCTGACTACGAGCAGTACTTC
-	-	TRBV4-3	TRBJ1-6	CASSQDRAGSVHSPLHF	TGCGCCAGCAGCCAAGATCGTGCGGGTTCGGTCCATTCACCCCTCCACTTT
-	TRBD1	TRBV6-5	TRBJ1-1	CASSFSTTGGSEAFF	TGTGCCAGCAGTTTCTCAACGACAGGGGGATCGGAAGCTTTCTTT
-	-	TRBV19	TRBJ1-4	CASSITTSRSEKLFF	TGTGCCAGTAGTATTACGACTAGTAGAAGTGAAAAACTGTTTTTT
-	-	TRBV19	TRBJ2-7	CASSSRGLYEQYF	TGTGCCAGTAGTTCTCGAGGACTCTACGAGCAGTACTTC
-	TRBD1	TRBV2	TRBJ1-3	CASSRTRRQGYGGNTIYF	TGTGCCAGCAGTCGCACTCGGAGACAGGGATACGGTGGAAACACCATATATTTT
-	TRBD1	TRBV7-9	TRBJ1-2	CASSPGQGALVGYTF	TGTGCCAGCAGCCCCGGACAGGGGGCCTTAGTAGGCTACACCTTC
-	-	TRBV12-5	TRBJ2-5	CASGSEPGQETQYF	TGTGCTAGTGGCTCAGAACCGGGGCAAGAGACCCAGTACTTC
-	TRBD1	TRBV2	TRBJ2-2	CASRHRDRGNTGELFF	TGTGCCAGCAGGCACCGGGACAGGGGAAACACCGGGGAGCTGTTTTTT
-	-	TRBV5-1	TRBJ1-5	CASSLGASNQPQHF	TGCGCCAGCAGCTTGGGGGCTAGCAATCAGCCCCAGCATTTT
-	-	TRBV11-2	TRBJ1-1	CASSLDRGNTEAFF	TGTGCCAGCAGCTTAGATCGGGGGAACACTGAAGCTTTCTTT
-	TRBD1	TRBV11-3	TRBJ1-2	CASSSKLIQGSSNYGYTF	TGTGCCAGCAGCTCTAAATTAATACAGGGGTCCTCTAACTATGGCTACACCTTC
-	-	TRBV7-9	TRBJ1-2	CASSPIPYGYTF	TGTGCCAGCAGCCCCATCCCCTATGGCTACACCTTC
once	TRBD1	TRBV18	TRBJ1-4	CASSPVGTGGEKLFF	TGTGCCAGCTCACCGGTCGGGACAGGGGGAGAAAAACTGTTTTTT
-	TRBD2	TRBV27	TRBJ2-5	CAGSPPASGGPTGGETQYF	TGTGCCGGCAGTCCACCGGCTAGCGGGGGACCCACTGGAGGGGAGACCCAGTACTTC
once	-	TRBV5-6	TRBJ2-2	CASSLGGTEGWRELFF	TGTGCCAGCAGCTTGGGCGGGACAGAGGGGTGGCGGGAGCTGTTTTTT
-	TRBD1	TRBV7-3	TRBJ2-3	CASSPQGWPDTQYF	TGTGCCAGCAGCCCACAGGGGTGGCCAGATACGCAGTATTTT
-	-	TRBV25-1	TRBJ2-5	CASAQKETQYF	TGTGCCAGCGCACAGAAAGAGACCCAGTACTTC
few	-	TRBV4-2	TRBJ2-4	CASSLVYELLGVENIQYF	TGTGCCAGCAGCCTCGTGTATGAGCTGCTAGGGGTCGAAAACATTCAGTACTTC
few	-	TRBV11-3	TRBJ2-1	CASSLINSPYNEQFF	TGTGCCAGCAGCTTAATAAATAGCCCATACAATGAGCAGTTCTTC
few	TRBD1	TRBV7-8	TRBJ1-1	CASSVRQGMMNTEAFF	TGTGCCAGCAGCGTAAGACAGGGGATGATGAACACTGAAGCTTTCTTT
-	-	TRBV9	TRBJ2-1	CASSVAQRTPSYNEQFF	TGTGCCAGCAGCGTAGCTCAGCGGACTCCCTCCTACAATGAGCAGTTCTTC
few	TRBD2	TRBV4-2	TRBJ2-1	CASSQGSLAGGGKQFF	TGTGCCAGCAGCCAAGGGTCTCTAGCGGGGGGTGGCAAGCAGTTCTTC
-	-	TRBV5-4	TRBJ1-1	CASSGLMKTEAFF	TGTGCCAGCAGCGGACTGATGAAGACTGAAGCTTTCTTT
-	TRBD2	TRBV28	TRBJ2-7	CASSSHTSGSYEQYF	TGTGCCAGCAGTTCACACACTAGCGGGAGCTACGAGCAGTACTTC
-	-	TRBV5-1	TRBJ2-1	CASSLTVNEQFF	TGCGCCAGCAGCTTGACGGTCAATGAGCAGTTCTTC
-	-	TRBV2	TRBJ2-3	CASIQRDNLNTDTQYF	TGTGCCAGCATTCAACGGGACAACCTAAACACAGATACGCAGTATTTT
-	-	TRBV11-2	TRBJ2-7	CASSFTTYEQYF	TGTGCCAGCAGCTTCACAACCTACGAGCAGTACTTC
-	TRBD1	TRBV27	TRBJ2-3	CASRRRGQTDTQYF	TGTGCCAGCAGAAGAAGGGGGCAAACAGATACGCAGTATTTT
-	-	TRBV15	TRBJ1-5	CATSGAGNNQPQHF	TGTGCCACCAGCGGCGCAGGGAACAATCAGCCCCAGCATTTT
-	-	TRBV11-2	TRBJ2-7	CASSRGGGVEQYF	TGTGCCAGCAGCCGCGGAGGAGGGGTCGAGCAGTACTTC
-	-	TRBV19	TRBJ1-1	CASSMSTGLNTEAFF	TGTGCCAGTAGTATGTCCACAGGGTTGAACACTGAAGCTTTCTTT
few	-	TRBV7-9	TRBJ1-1	CASSLARTANTEAFF	TGTGCCAGCAGCTTAGCCCGGACTGCGAACACTGAAGCTTTCTTT
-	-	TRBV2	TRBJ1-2	CASSEGLSYGYTF	TGTGCCAGCAGTGAGGGACTCTCCTATGGCTACACCTTC
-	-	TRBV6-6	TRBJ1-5	CASSYQTNNQPQHF	TGTGCCAGCAGTTATCAAACAAACAATCAGCCCCAGCATTTT
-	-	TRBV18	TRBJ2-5	CASSPPEEETQYF	TGTGCCAGCTCACCACCAGAAGAGGAGACCCAGTACTTC
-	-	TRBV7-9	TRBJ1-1	CASSSPREGPRANTEAFF	TGTGCCAGCAGCTCACCAAGGGAGGGACCCCGGGCGAACACTGAAGCTTTCTTT
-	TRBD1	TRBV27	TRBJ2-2	CASSGTGLTGELFF	TGTGCCAGCAGTGGGACAGGGCTCACCGGGGAGCTGTTTTTT
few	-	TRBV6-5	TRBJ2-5	CASRKAEQETQYF	TGTGCCAGCAGAAAAGCGGAGCAAGAGACCCAGTACTTC
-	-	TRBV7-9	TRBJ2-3	CASSLTGDTQYF	TGTGCCAGCAGCTTAACCGGAGATACGCAGTATTTT
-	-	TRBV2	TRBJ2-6	CASSIPGSGANVLTF	TGTGCCAGCAGTATCCCCGGGTCTGGGGCCAACGTCCTGACTTTC
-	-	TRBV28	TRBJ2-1	CASRQVLGSEQFF	TGTGCCAGCCGACAGGTTCTAGGTAGTGAGCAGTTCTTC
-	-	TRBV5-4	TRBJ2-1	CASSLDSGVYNEQFF	TGTGCCAGCAGCTTGGACTCAGGGGTCTACAATGAGCAGTTCTTC
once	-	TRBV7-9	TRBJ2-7	CASSFQGREQYF	TGTGCCAGCAGCTTTCAGGGTAGAGAGCAGTACTTC
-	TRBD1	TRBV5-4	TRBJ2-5	CASSPGQGWETQYF	TGTGCCAGCAGCCCGGGACAGGGTTGGGAGACCCAGTACTTC
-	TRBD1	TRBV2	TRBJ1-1	CASAGQAGNTEAFF	TGTGCCAGCGCAGGACAGGCGGGAAACACTGAAGCTTTCTTT
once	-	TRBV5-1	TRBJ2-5	CASSFQGGRETQYF	TGCGCCAGCAGCTTCCAGGGCGGAAGAGAGACCCAGTACTTC